The 2 T cell receptor beta chains below come from one sample, sequenced in a study of tumor and adjacent non-tumor tissue in lung cancer. No cell sorting was done before RNA was extracted from the tissue. TCRbeta libraries were built with three rounds of nested PCR, modified from ARM-PCR. TCRdb re-called the multiplex PCR reads with MiXCR, one entry per CDR3 protein. The data show 81,000 or so distinct CDR3 sequences, roughly 80% seen once. Sequenced sample: lung tumor tissue. The receptor set was obtained from a woman aged 50 to 60 with non-small cell lung cancer.

The chain couples TRBV20-1 to TRBJ2-3; D is perhaps TRBD2 (5 bases). The CDR3 length is 15 residues. Deletions cut 5 bases from V and 4 bases from J, with 19 bases between. Germline V lookup: CDR1 DFQATT, CDR2 SNEGSKA (reference sequence). CDR3 nucleotide sequence: TGCAGTGCTCGCCAGGCTAGCTGGATTGCAGATACGCAGTATTTT. Its protein is CSARQASWIADTQYF.

This clonotype was found once. One end of the junction varies from germline; a read error may be responsible. The genes are TRBV11-2 and TRBJ2-2; a possible D gene is TRBD2 (5 bases). The CDR3 totals 15 residues. Germline loops: CDR1 SGHAT, CDR2 FQNNGV. The CDR3 DNA follows: TGTGCCAACACCCCCGGCAGGCGGAACACCGGGGAGCCGTTTTTT. This translates into CANTPGRRNTGEPFF.